This section outlines one TCR beta chain sequence together with its context. Other DNA sequences in this sample translate to the same CDR3. The source of the sample is a study of blood T cell repertoires in COVID-19. Study as a whole: T cells, B-cell-depleted T cells, or PBMCs provided the cDNA or gDNA that served as material.

The CDR3 is made up of 14 amino acids. CDR1 and CDR2 (germline): SGHRS, YFSETQ. Trimming took 4 bases from V and 1 from J; bases not matched to a gene: 2. Data came from immunoSEQ multiplex PCR; TCRdb stores just in-frame clones and leaves some out. This table has approximately 100,000 clones, around 86% appearing once. J is TRBJ1-5 and V is TRBV5-1, with TRBD1 matching over 7 bases. The sample comprised peripheral blood. The origin of this receptor is a man in his fifties with acute or convalescent COVID-19. Here the CDR3 reads CASSPGQSNQPQHF. The CDR3 DNA follows: TGCGCCAGCAGCCCGGGACAGAGCAATCAGCCCCAGCATTTT. The whole variable domain, remainder taken from reference TRBV5-1 and TRBJ1-5, is KAGVTQTPRYLIKTRGQQVTLSCSPISGHRSVSWYQQTPGQGLQFLFEYFSETQRNKGNFPGRFSGRQFSNSRSEMNVSTLELGDSALYLCASSPGQSNQPQHFGDGTRLSIL.